Following are 20 T cell receptor beta chains from one sample sequenced in a study of blood T cell repertoires in COVID-19. TCRdb's copy holds only in-frame clones and misses some; the assay was immunoSEQ multiplex PCR. In the table there are about 260,000 clones, around 87% of which are singletons. Material for sequencing was peripheral blood. These receptors came from a woman between 45 and 60 years old with acute or convalescent COVID-19.

This chain joins TRBV5-6 and TRBJ1-2; possible D gene TRBD1, 5 bases. There are 14 residues in the CDR3. Germline V CDR1 and CDR2: SGHDT, YYEEEE. Trimming left V 2 bases short and J 8 bases short, with 16 bases between. This CDR3 is CASSFLSTVEGYTF. The DNA for the CDR3 is TGTGCCAGCAGCTTTTTATCGACAGTGGAAGGCTACACCTTC. Together with reference TRBV5-6 and TRBJ1-2, the CDR3 gives the full variable domain: DAGVTQSPTHLIKTRGQQVTLRCSPKSGHDTVSWYQQALGQGPQFIFQYYEEEERQRGNFPDRFSGHQFPNYSSELNVNALLLGDSALYLCASSFLSTVEGYTFGSGTRLTVV.

This chain links TRBV6-5 with TRBJ2-7; D remains unclear. CDR3 length: 11 residues. Trimming removed 3 bases from V and 5 bases from J, with 5 bases in between. In germline, CDR1 is MNHEY, CDR2 SVGAGI. The CDR3 is CASSYLDEQYF. Written as DNA, the CDR3 is TGTGCCAGCAGTTATCTAGACGAGCAGTACTTC.

The chain couples TRBV3-1 (or the pseudogene TRBV3-2) to TRBJ2-7; no clear D gene. Germline V gene sequence: CDR1 LGHDT, CDR2 YNNKEL (reference sequence). Trimming removed 1 base from V and 5 bases from J, with 15 bases in between. This CDR3 comprises 15 residues. The CDR3: CASSQVSAVRNEQYF. CDR3 bases: TGTGCCAGCAGCCAAGTGTCCGCCGTCAGGAACGAGCAGTACTTC.

This chain uses TRBV6-1 with TRBJ1-2; TRBD1 aligns across 7 bases. Trimming removed 5 bases from V and 1 base from J; junction bases left unmatched: 7. Germline CDR1 and CDR2: MNHNS and SASEGT. This CDR3 region has 15 residues. CDR3 sequence reads: CASSSRQGDNYGYTF. In nucleotides, the CDR3 is TGTGCCAGCAGTAGTCGACAGGGAGATAACTATGGCTACACCTTC.

J is TRBJ2-1 and V is TRBV12-5; 10 bases agree with TRBD2. V was clipped by 1 base and J by 7 bases; unmatched bases: 4. This CDR3 region has 15 residues. Germline CDR1 reads LGHNT; CDR2 reads FRNRAP. The CDR3 here is CASGLEASGGNEQFF. The CDR3 DNA is TGTGCTAGTGGTTTGGAAGCTAGCGGGGGTAATGAGCAGTTCTTC.

The chain carries TRBV15 and TRBJ1-1, with 8 bases lining up with TRBD1. The V and J ends lost 5 bases and 4 bases, in that order; junction bases with no gene match: 9. Germline V gene data show CDR1 as LNHNV and CDR2 as YYDKDF (reference sequence). There are 15 residues in the CDR3. The CDR3: CATSRPDRVATEAFF. CDR3 coding DNA: TGTGCCACCAGCCGCCCGGACAGGGTCGCCACTGAAGCTTTCTTT.

The chain has TRBV5-1 and TRBJ1-2; unclear D gene. CDR3 length: 14 amino acids. Germline V lookup: CDR1 SGHRS, CDR2 YFSETQ. Trimming took off 4 bases at V and 5 bases at J, with 15 bases between the two ends. CDR3: CASSGEVEGYGYTF. The CDR3 bases are TGCGCCAGCAGCGGGGAGGTGGAGGGTTATGGCTACACCTTC.

The V gene is TRBV20-1, the J gene TRBJ1-1, with a weak D call TRBD1 (6 bases). This CDR3 spans 14 amino acids. The germline V gene encodes CDR1 DFQATT and CDR2 SNEGSKA (reference sequence). Trimming left V 3 bases short and J 5 bases short, with 16 bases between. In DNA, the CDR3 is TGCAGTGCTAGTGGAGATAGGGGGAAGACTGAAGCTTTCTTT. This sequence encodes CSASGDRGKTEAFF.

The chain combines TRBV27 with TRBJ1-3; 7 positions agree with TRBD1. The CDR3 consists of 15 residues. In germline, CDR1 is MNHEY, CDR2 SMNVEV (reference sequence). V shed 5 bases, J shed 2 bases, and the junction held 6 bases outside the gene matches. The CDR3 bases are TGTGCCAGCAGTCTCCAGGGGACAGCTGGAAACACCATATATTTT. Encoded protein: CASSLQGTAGNTIYF.

The CDR3 is CASRIPGQGAIREAFF. The CDR3 nucleotides read TGTGCCAGTAGGATCCCGGGACAGGGGGCTATTAGAGAAGCTTTCTTT. The rearrangement joins TRBV19 to TRBJ1-1; 12 bases fit TRBD1. The CDR3 length is 16 residues. With V trimmed by 6 bases and J by 8 bases, 13 bases remained unmatched. Germline values: CDR1 LNHDA, CDR2 SQIVND (reference sequence).

This rearrangement joins TRBV5-1 to TRBJ1-2; 10 bases match TRBD1. This CDR3 comprises 14 residues. J gave up 7 bases and V 4 bases, and 7 bases lay outside the gene matches. Germline loops: CDR1 SGHRS, CDR2 YFSETQ. The DNA for the CDR3 is TGCGCCAGCAGCCTTAGGGACAGGGGTCTTGGCTACACCTTC. Protein sequence: CASSLRDRGLGYTF.

The chain has TRBV28 and TRBJ1-1; 10 bases fit TRBD1. Germline CDR1 MDHEN, CDR2 SYDVKM. The V and J ends lost 2 bases and 4 bases, in that order; junction bases with no gene match: 4. The CDR3 has 15 residues. The CDR3 sequence: CASSLMGQGITEAFF. For the CDR3, the DNA is TGTGCCAGCAGTTTAATGGGACAGGGGATCACTGAAGCTTTCTTT.

The V and J genes are TRBV7-3 and TRBJ2-1; TRBD2 matches at 7 bases. Germline V gene sequence: CDR1 SGHTA, CDR2 FQGTGA. The CDR3 is 17 residues long. V shed 5 bases and J 4 bases; nucleotides not matched to a gene: 14. CDR3 in DNA: TGTGCCAGCAGCCTCTCGGCCGGCGGGAGCGTGTACAATGAGCAGTTCTTC. Residues: CASSLSAGGSVYNEQFF.

The J gene is TRBJ2-6, the V gene TRBV10-1; 9 bases map to TRBD1. The CDR3 has 22 residues. The trim removed 0 bases at V and 1 base at J, leaving 16 bases unmatched. CDR1 WNHNN and CDR2 SYGVQD come from the germline V gene (reference sequence). CDR3 DNA: TGCGCCAGCAGTGAGTCGATGTGTTTCATGGGACAGGGACTTTCTGGGGCCAACGTCCTGACTTTC. It encodes CASSESMCFMGQGLSGANVLTF.

This clone was counted once. The CDR3 sequence: CASAGALGQGAGNTIYF. As DNA, the CDR3 is TGTGCCAGCGCTGGGGCTCTCGGACAGGGGGCTGGAAACACCATATATTTT. The chain has TRBV3-1 (or the pseudogene TRBV3-2) and TRBJ1-3; 10 bases line up with TRBD1. V gave up 8 bases and J gave up 2 bases; unmatched junction bases: 12. From germline, CDR1 is LGHDT and CDR2 YNNKEL (reference sequence). The CDR3 has 17 residues.

V usage is TRBV7-3 and J usage is TRBJ2-5; D not certain. CDR3 length: 12 residues. V shed 3 bases and J shed 2 bases, with 4 bases lying between them. Germline V gives CDR1 SGHTA, CDR2 FQGTGA. CDR3 sequence reads: CASSFSQETQYF. The CDR3 nucleotides read TGTGCCAGCAGCTTTTCTCAAGAGACCCAGTACTTC.

This clone was counted once. V usage is TRBV3-1 (or the pseudogene TRBV3-2) and J usage is TRBJ2-1, with 8 bases that match TRBD2. The CDR3 has 12 residues. V trimming: 6 bases; J trimming: 14 bases; junction bases outside the gene matches: 9. Germline assignment: CDR1 LGHDT and CDR2 YNNKEL (reference sequence). The CDR3 region has the DNA TGTGCCAGCAGTCGACAGAGCGGGAGAAAGTTCTTC. It encodes CASSRQSGRKFF.

V is TRBV5-4 and J is TRBJ2-2; TRBD2 is a possible D gene (6 bases). CDR3 length: 17 amino acids. Trimming removed 2 bases from V and 5 bases from J, with 19 bases in between. Germline CDR1 is SGHNT and CDR2 is YYREEE (reference sequence). The CDR3 DNA follows: TGTGCCAGCAGCTTTGTTCGTGCGGGGAGTCCGACCGGGGAGCTGTTTTTT. Protein sequence: CASSFVRAGSPTGELFF.

The V and J genes are TRBV9 and TRBJ1-1, with D unclear. Trimming pared 4 bases from V and 0 bases from J, leaving 13 bases between. This CDR3 is 15 amino acids long. Germline lookup yields CDR1 SGDLS and CDR2 YYNGEE. CDR3 coding DNA: TGTGCCAGCAGCCCCCAATGGGCAGTGAACACTGAAGCTTTCTTT. It encodes CASSPQWAVNTEAFF.

This sequence joins TRBV5-1 and TRBJ2-3; 12 bases are shared with TRBD2. Germline CDR1 SGHRS, CDR2 YFSETQ. This CDR3 spans 16 amino acids. Trimming took 3 bases from V and 7 from J; bases not matched to a gene: 9. The CDR3: CASSSRLAGVKNTQYF. The CDR3 bases are TGCGCCAGCAGCTCCCGACTAGCGGGAGTTAAGAATACGCAGTATTTT. Full variable domain (remainder filled in from reference TRBV5-1 and TRBJ2-3): KAGVTQTPRYLIKTRGQQVTLSCSPISGHRSVSWYQQTPGQGLQFLFEYFSETQRNKGNFPGRFSGRQFSNSRSEMNVSTLELGDSALYLCASSSRLAGVKNTQYFGPGTRLTVL.